Below, 16 T cell receptor beta chains from the same sample are listed, as sequenced in a study of cytomegalovirus exposure and HLA in healthy donors. PCR was performed using 60 Vbeta and 13 Jbeta primers. TCRdb keeps only in-frame clones here, not all; method: immunoSEQ multiplex PCR. The table lists 120,000 or so clones, about 80% of them singletons. Source material: PBMCs. Receptors were obtained from a woman aged 45-60 years in good health and CMV-seropositive.

The rearrangement links TRBV7-2 to TRBJ1-2; D ambiguous. CDR3 length equals 14 residues. V lost 2 bases and J lost 4, with 11 bases in between. Per the germline V gene, CDR1 is SGHTA and CDR2 is FQGNSA. The CDR3 is CASSLRDSRYGYTF. The CDR3, as DNA: TGTGCCAGCAGCTTACGAGACTCACGCTATGGCTACACCTTC.

This clone was seen once. The chain joins TRBV27 to TRBJ1-5; 9 bases line up with TRBD1. V lost 5 bases, J lost 13 bases, and 15 bases stayed unmatched. The CDR3 loop spans 15 amino acids. CDR1 and CDR2 from the germline V gene are MNHEY and SMNVEV (reference sequence). CDR3 DNA sequence: TGTGCCAGCAGTCCCCTCCCGAACGCCGGGACAGGGCAGCATTTT. Translated, it gives CASSPLPNAGTGQHF.

CDR3 protein: CAIRGQGGGYGYTF. The CDR3 nucleotides read TGTGCCATCAGAGGACAGGGAGGCGGCTATGGCTACACCTTC. The chain has TRBV10-3 and TRBJ1-2, with 8 nucleotides matching TRBD1. The trim removed 6 bases at V and 4 bases at J, leaving 7 bases unmatched. The CDR3 loop spans 14 amino acids. Germline V lookup: CDR1 ENHRY, CDR2 SYGVKD.

V usage is TRBV9 and J usage is TRBJ2-3; TRBD2 matches at 7 bases. The CDR3 extends over 15 amino acids. Germline assignment: CDR1 SGDLS and CDR2 YYNGEE. Unmatched junction bases numbered 7, after V lost 4 bases and J lost 2 bases. The CDR3 spells CASSLWGGTTDTQYF. For the CDR3, the DNA is TGTGCCAGCAGCCTCTGGGGGGGAACCACAGATACGCAGTATTTT.

This chain connects TRBV19 to TRBJ2-1; 10 bases fit TRBD2. CDR3 length: 15 residues. CDR1 is LNHDA and CDR2 is SQIVND in the germline V gene (reference sequence). Unmatched junction bases numbered 5, after V lost 7 bases and J lost 2 bases. The CDR3 coding sequence is TGTGCCAGTATCCCAGCGGGAGGGCCCTACAATGAGCAGTTCTTC. Translated: CASIPAGGPYNEQFF. The entire variable domain, with the rest obtained from reference TRBV19 and TRBJ2-1, is as follows: DGGITQSPKYLFRKEGQNVTLSCEQNLNHDAMYWYRQDPGQGLRLIYYSQIVNDFQKGDIAEGYSVSREKKESFPLTVTSAQKNPTAFYLCASIPAGGPYNEQFFGPGTRLTVL.

The genes are TRBV28 and TRBJ1-1; a possible D gene is TRBD1 (5 bases). V shed 2 bases and J shed 4 bases, with 11 bases lying between them. The CDR3 sequence is 14 residues long. CDR1 MDHEN and CDR2 SYDVKM come from the germline V gene. The CDR3 reads CASSLGDRGTEAFF. In DNA form, the CDR3 reads TGTGCCAGCAGTTTAGGGGATAGGGGCACTGAAGCTTTCTTT.

Note on this clone: A read error may produce the germline difference seen at one junction end. CDR3 sequence (DNA): TGTTCCAGCACCCCTGGGGCGCAAGAGACCCAGTACTTC. Protein sequence: CSSTPGAQETQYF. The V and J genes are TRBV7-9 and TRBJ2-5; tentative D call: TRBD1 (5 bases). The CDR3 has 13 residues. CDR1 is SEHNR, CDR2 FQNEAQ, per germline (reference sequence). Drawing the rest from reference TRBV7-9 and TRBJ2-5, the complete variable domain is DTGVSQNPRHKITKRGQNVTFRCDPISEHNRLYWYRQTLGQGPEFLTYFQNEAQLEKSRLLSDRFSAERPKGSFSTLEIQRTEQGDSAMYLCSSTPGAQETQYFGPGTRLLVL.

The J gene is TRBJ1-2, the V gene TRBV6-5; D remains unclear. CDR3 length: 14 amino acids. The ends were cut back, 4 bases at V and 4 bases at J, with 13 bases in the middle. Germline CDR1 reads MNHEY; CDR2 reads SVGAGI. Here the CDR3 reads CASSFGGIGYGYTF. The CDR3 DNA follows: TGTGCCAGCAGTTTTGGAGGGATAGGCTATGGCTACACCTTC.

The chain links TRBV7-2 to TRBJ1-5; TRBD1 is a possible D gene (6 bases). V lost 3 bases and J 13 bases, leaving 13 bases between the germline ends. Per germline, CDR1 SGHTA and CDR2 FQGNSA. This CDR3 comprises 12 residues. The CDR3 DNA sequence: TGTGCCAGCAGCTTTGAGCCCGGGACACAGCATTTT. This encodes CASSFEPGTQHF.

This chain joins TRBV7-2 and TRBJ2-3, with 9 nucleotides matching TRBD2. The CDR3 covers 16 residues. The J segment lost 2 bases and the V segment lost 5 bases, leaving 8 bases of the junction unmatched. Germline-derived CDR1 and CDR2 are SGHTA and FQGNSA. CDR3 protein: CASSPRVAGVTDTQYF. The CDR3 nucleotides read TGTGCCAGCAGCCCCCGGGTAGCGGGGGTCACAGATACGCAGTATTTT.

CDR3 loop: CASIYPGQVKNIQYF. CDR3 nucleotide sequence: TGTGCCAGCATCTACCCGGGACAGGTCAAAAACATTCAGTACTTC. This chain links TRBV6-5 with TRBJ2-4; 8 nucleotides align to TRBD1. The trim removed 7 bases at V and 3 bases at J, leaving 8 bases unmatched. The CDR3 has 15 amino acids. Germline V lookup: CDR1 MNHEY, CDR2 SVGAGI.

The chain combines TRBV27 with TRBJ1-5, with TRBD1 as a possible D gene (5 bases). The CDR3 sequence is 15 residues long. Germline lookup yields CDR1 MNHEY and CDR2 SMNVEV (reference sequence). Trimming removed 4 bases at V and 11 bases at J, with 21 bases between. CDR3 loop: CASSSSSPYTRAQHF. CDR3 DNA sequence: TGTGCCAGCAGTTCCTCCTCTCCTTACACCAGGGCCCAGCATTTT.

This rearrangement joins TRBV19 to TRBJ1-2; D not certain. CDR1 and CDR2 (germline): LNHDA, SQIVND (reference sequence). The CDR3 is made up of 11 amino acids. V shed 9 bases and J shed 6 bases, with 11 bases lying between them. CDR3 in amino acids: CASRREDGYTF. CDR3 in DNA: TGTGCCAGCCGGAGGGAGGATGGCTACACCTTC. Full variable domain (missing parts from reference TRBV19 and TRBJ1-2): DGGITQSPKYLFRKEGQNVTLSCEQNLNHDAMYWYRQDPGQGLRLIYYSQIVNDFQKGDIAEGYSVSREKKESFPLTVTSAQKNPTAFYLCASRREDGYTFGSGTRLTVV.

The V and J genes are TRBV27 and TRBJ1-6; D gene ambiguous. CDR3 length equals 14 residues. V gave up 3 bases and J gave up 2 bases, with 5 bases separating them. The germline V gene encodes CDR1 MNHEY and CDR2 SMNVEV (reference sequence). CDR3 loop: CASSLRTYNSPLHF. The DNA of the CDR3 is TGTGCCAGCAGTTTGAGGACCTATAATTCACCCCTCCACTTT.

In this sample, this clone turned up a few times. The CDR3 DNA is TGCGCCAGCAGCTTGTTGGCGGGAGGGCCCACCGGGGAGCTGTTTTTT. It codes for CASSLLAGGPTGELFF. The chain recombines TRBV5-1 with TRBJ2-2, with 9 bases that match TRBD2. Germline CDR1 and CDR2: SGHRS and YFSETQ. The length of the CDR3 is 16 residues. V lost 1 base to trimming and J lost 4 bases; unmatched junction nucleotides: 5. The complete variable domain, with remaining parts taken from reference TRBV5-1 and TRBJ2-2, reads KAGVTQTPRYLIKTRGQQVTLSCSPISGHRSVSWYQQTPGQGLQFLFEYFSETQRNKGNFPGRFSGRQFSNSRSEMNVSTLELGDSALYLCASSLLAGGPTGELFFGEGSRLTVL.

The chain employs TRBV10-2 and TRBJ1-2; D is possibly TRBD1 (6 bases). Trimming stripped 8 bases from V and 4 bases from J, with 17 bases between. The V gene's germline CDR1 is WSHSY and CDR2 SAAADI. There are 14 residues in the CDR3. The CDR3 region is CASAGGARAYGYTF. The CDR3 nucleotides read TGCGCCAGCGCCGGGGGGGCCAGAGCCTATGGCTACACCTTC.